These 24 T cell receptor beta chains were all obtained from the same sample, sequenced in a study of cytomegalovirus exposure and HLA in healthy donors. Primers for the PCR totalled 60 Vbeta and 13 Jbeta. Measured with immunoSEQ multiplex PCR; TCRdb has only the in-frame clones, and not every one. The specimen's table records tens of thousands of clones. Source material: PBMCs. The origin of the receptors is a man younger than 45 in good health and CMV-seropositive.

For this clone: One junction end does not reproduce the germline sequence, and a read error may be involved. The chain couples TRBV5-4 to TRBJ2-5; 10 positions match TRBD2. Germline V gene data show CDR1 as SGHNT and CDR2 as YYREEE (reference sequence). The CDR3 has 17 residues. The CDR3 region has the DNA TGTGCCAGCAGCATATCAGCGGGGGGGCCGGCCGGGGAGAACCAGTACTTC. Translated: CASSISAGGPAGENQYF.

The chain has TRBV30 and TRBJ2-7, with D possibly matching TRBD2 (7 bases). CDR1 is GTSNPN, CDR2 SVGIG, per germline (reference sequence). The CDR3 consists of 13 residues. V gave up 4 bases and J gave up 7 bases, with 17 bases separating them. The CDR3 bases are TGTGCCTGGACCATGGGGGGGGCGGGTGAGCAGTACTTC. Its protein product is CAWTMGGAGEQYF.

The chain combines TRBV2 with TRBJ1-1; the D is unclear. CDR1 SNHLY and CDR2 FYNNEI come from the germline V gene. V was shortened by 4 bases and J by 1 base, with 13 bases between the two germline ends. The CDR3 consists of 15 residues. The CDR3 loop reads CASSVGPRGNTEAFF. CDR3 bases: TGTGCCAGCAGTGTAGGCCCACGAGGGAACACTGAAGCTTTCTTT.

The CDR3 region has the DNA TGTGCCAGCAGCTTACGGACATCCAATGAGCAGTTCTTC. It yields the protein CASSLRTSNEQFF. The rearrangement uses TRBV7-2 and TRBJ2-1, with D tentatively TRBD1 (5 bases). This CDR3 is built from 13 residues. Trimming stripped 2 bases from V and 6 bases from J, with 8 bases between. The germline V gene encodes CDR1 SGHTA and CDR2 FQGNSA.

The V and J genes are TRBV5-4 and TRBJ2-7; 7 nucleotides match TRBD1. Germline values: CDR1 SGHNT, CDR2 YYREEE (reference sequence). The CDR3 consists of 19 residues. V was clipped by 3 bases and J by 2 bases; unmatched bases: 20. CDR3 sequence reads: CASSSRGPRSLLYAYEQYF. CDR3 in DNA: TGTGCCAGCAGCTCGAGGGGGCCACGGAGCCTACTCTATGCCTACGAGCAGTACTTC.

V is TRBV30 and J is TRBJ1-2; tentatively, D is TRBD1 (6 bases). V was shortened by 3 bases and J by 1 base, with 12 bases between the two germline ends. Germline loops: CDR1 GTSNPN, CDR2 SVGIG (reference sequence). The CDR3 has 14 amino acids. In nucleotides, the CDR3 is TGTGCCTGGAGCCCTAACAGGGTTAACTATGGCTACACCTTC. Amino acid sequence: CAWSPNRVNYGYTF.

The chain uses TRBV19 and TRBJ1-1, with 9 bases that match TRBD1. The J segment lost 8 bases and the V segment lost 7 bases, leaving 17 bases of the junction unmatched. CDR3 size: 16 residues. Germline CDR1 and CDR2: LNHDA and SQIVND (reference sequence). The CDR3 protein is CASINDEGQGKGEAFF. CDR3 coding DNA: TGTGCCAGTATCAACGATGAGGGACAGGGCAAGGGGGAAGCTTTCTTT.

The chain uses TRBV18 and TRBJ2-7; no clear D. Trimming removed 3 bases from V and 3 bases from J, with 12 bases in between. CDR3 length: 14 residues. CDR1 is KGHSH, CDR2 LQKENI, per germline. The CDR3 loop reads CASSPGVSNYEQYF. Written as DNA, the CDR3 is TGTGCCAGCTCACCGGGCGTCTCGAACTACGAGCAGTACTTC.

This clone is called medium-sized based on its frequency. J is TRBJ1-3 and V is TRBV10-3; D possibly corresponds to TRBD1 (6 bases). V was cut by 6 bases and J by 0 bases, with 9 bases left in between. Per germline, CDR1 ENHRY and CDR2 SYGVKD. The CDR3 loop spans 14 amino acids. As DNA, the CDR3 is TGTGCCATCAGGGACAGCTCCTCTGGAAACACCATATATTTT. Protein: CAIRDSSSGNTIYF.

The chain has TRBV4-1 and TRBJ2-5; maybe TRBD2 (6 bases). Germline CDR1 and CDR2: MGHRA and YSYEKL. V gave up 1 base and J gave up 5 bases, with 14 bases separating them. This CDR3 has 15 residues. CDR3 nucleotide sequence: TGCGCCAGCAGCCAAGGACCCGGAGGGGCGGAGACCCAGTACTTC. This sequence encodes CASSQGPGGAETQYF.

This chain uses TRBV5-4 with TRBJ1-1; D might be TRBD1 (6 bases). Germline V CDR1 and CDR2: SGHNT, YYREEE (reference sequence). This CDR3 region has 15 residues. Trimming cost V 4 bases and J 3 bases, with 16 bases left between them. Here the CDR3 reads CASSNNRESYTEAFF. The DNA for the CDR3 is TGTGCCAGCAGCAACAACAGGGAGTCGTACACTGAAGCTTTCTTT. Combining the CDR3 with reference TRBV5-4 and TRBJ1-1 gives the whole variable domain ETGVTQSPTHLIKTRGQQVTLRCSSQSGHNTVSWYQQALGQGPQFIFQYYREEENGRGNFPPRFSGLQFPNYSSELNVNALELDDSALYLCASSNNRESYTEAFFGQGTRLTVV.

J is TRBJ2-7 and V is TRBV6-6; D is perhaps TRBD1 (6 bases). This CDR3 is built from 14 residues. Between the trimmed V and J ends, which lost 6 bases and 2 bases, there was a span of 14 bases. CDR1 is MNHNY, CDR2 SVGAGI, per germline (reference sequence). CDR3 in DNA: TGTGCCAGCAGAAGACAGGAGACCGCCTACGAGCAGTACTTC. Its translation is CASRRQETAYEQYF.

V gene TRBV13 combines with J gene TRBJ1-1; D gene ambiguous. This CDR3 region has 13 residues. Trimming removed 2 bases from V and 1 base from J, with 5 bases in between. Germline V gene data show CDR1 as PRHDT and CDR2 as FYEKMQ (reference sequence). CDR3 DNA: TGTGCCAGCAGCTTAAACGGGAACACTGAAGCTTTCTTT. It is translated as CASSLNGNTEAFF.

The V and J genes are TRBV4-2 and TRBJ1-5; D gene uncertain. The CDR3 runs to 16 residues. Germline CDR1 LGHNA, CDR2 YNFKEQ. Trimming shortened V by 0 bases and J by 7 bases, and 16 bases separated the two germline ends. The CDR3 DNA sequence: TGTGCCAGCAGCCAAGATGGGCTTGGTAGTTCACAGCCCCAGCATTTT. Translation gives CASSQDGLGSSQPQHF.

The chain joins TRBV6-4 to TRBJ2-1; 7 bases are a match to TRBD2. CDR1 and CDR2 from the germline V gene are MRHNA and SNTAGT. The CDR3 sequence is 16 residues long. V dropped 0 bases and J dropped 3; count of bases not matched to a gene: 5. CDR3 residues: CASSDSPGGGYNEQFF. In DNA, the CDR3 is TGTGCCAGCAGTGACTCTCCCGGCGGGGGCTACAATGAGCAGTTCTTC.

The chain links TRBV6-1 to TRBJ2-2, with 8 bases lining up with TRBD2. J lost 5 bases, V lost 4 bases, and 12 bases had no gene match. The germline CDR1 and CDR2 sequences are MNHNS and SASEGT. The CDR3 runs to 17 residues. The CDR3 spells CASSATGTSQETGELFF. The CDR3, as DNA: TGTGCCAGCAGTGCTACTGGGACTAGTCAGGAAACCGGGGAGCTGTTTTTT.

This rearrangement joins TRBV5-1 to TRBJ1-4; D not resolved. The CDR3 sequence is 15 residues long. CDR1 and CDR2 (germline): SGHRS, YFSETQ. The ends were cut back, 0 bases at V and 0 bases at J, with 6 bases in the middle. CDR3 loop: CASSLARTTNEKLFF. As DNA, the CDR3 is TGCGCCAGCAGCTTGGCCAGGACAACTAATGAAAAACTGTTTTTT.

V usage is TRBV6-1 and J usage is TRBJ2-1, with TRBD1 matching over 9 bases. The CDR3 runs to 15 residues. J was trimmed by 3 bases and V by 7 bases; bases with no gene match: 7. Germline V gives CDR1 MNHNS, CDR2 SASEGT. The CDR3 here is CASTFVTGGYNEQFF. CDR3 in DNA: TGTGCCAGCACTTTTGTGACAGGGGGCTACAATGAGCAGTTCTTC.

The chain recombines TRBV30 with TRBJ2-5, with D tentatively TRBD2 (6 bases). The germline V and J ends were trimmed by 1 base and 5 bases, with 11 bases remaining between them. This CDR3 has 13 amino acids. Germline-derived CDR1 and CDR2 are GTSNPN and SVGIG (reference sequence). CDR3 DNA: TGTGCCTGGAGTGGCCCGGGAGCGGAGACCCAGTACTTC. Protein sequence: CAWSGPGAETQYF.

The rearrangement uses TRBV5-1 and TRBJ2-7; D gene uncertain. This CDR3 contains 11 residues. Germline V lookup: CDR1 SGHRS, CDR2 YFSETQ. The V and J ends lost 2 bases and 7 bases respectively, with 7 bases between them. The CDR3 DNA is TGCGCCAGCAGCTTTAATGAGGAGCAGTACTTC. Protein product: CASSFNEEQYF.

Points on this clone: One junction end does not reproduce the germline sequence, and a read error may be involved. The chain has TRBV5-1 and TRBJ2-7, with TRBD1 as a possible D gene (5 bases). The CDR3 runs 15 residues. Germline V gene data show CDR1 as SGHRS and CDR2 as YFSETQ. The CDR3 bases are TGCGCCAGCAGCTTGGGACAGACCAACGACCCCAGGCCCGACTTC. This sequence encodes CASSLGQTNDPRPDF.

The chain couples TRBV5-4 to TRBJ1-1; D unresolved. Trimming left V 1 base short and J 1 base short, with 5 bases between. In germline, CDR1 is SGHNT, CDR2 YYREEE (reference sequence). This CDR3 spans 13 amino acids. The CDR3 is CASSLRRNTEAFF. The CDR3 nucleotides are TGTGCCAGCAGCTTGCGGAGGAACACTGAAGCTTTCTTT.

The chain employs TRBV6-5 and TRBJ1-1; D perhaps matches TRBD1 (6 bases). Deletions cut 2 bases from V and 1 base from J, with 8 bases between. This CDR3 is built from 14 residues. Germline CDR1 is MNHEY and CDR2 is SVGAGI. The CDR3 here is CASSYRDTNTEAFF. CDR3 sequence (DNA): TGTGCCAGCAGTTACCGGGACACGAACACTGAAGCTTTCTTT.

The chain carries TRBV5-1 and TRBJ2-3, with 11 bases that match TRBD2. V was pared by 4 bases and J by 4 bases, with 14 bases of the junction left unmatched. The CDR3 runs 18 residues. Germline assignment: CDR1 SGHRS and CDR2 YFSETQ. CDR3 in amino acids: CASSTKTSGKQWADTQYF. The CDR3 DNA is TGCGCCAGCAGCACCAAGACTAGCGGGAAACAGTGGGCAGATACGCAGTATTTT.